Listed here is a single T cell receptor (beta chain). Its cognate antigen has yet to be identified. Per-base qualities were not stored, and no clone one base away is much larger. These data are taken from a study of T cell repertoires in cytomegalovirus infection (dated by TCRdb to between 2018 and 2021). About the full investigation: Alongside well-studied HLA-B-restricted epitopes, the peptide stimulations were aimed at recently identified HLA-C-restricted CMV epitopes, whose presentation resists viral immunomodulation. Donor HLA type was relevant to the analysis, as public TCR beta signatures indicated carriage of CMV infection together with the matching HLA type. Beyond this particular receptor, the publication reports: In both this cohort and an independent approximately 370-donor cohort, the cumulative frequency of public TCR beta family members distinguished carriers of CMV infection plus the relevant HLA type. The ex vivo response was dominated by HLA-C-restricted CMV-specific TCR beta clonotypes, which also provided the single most frequent clonotype in two of eight donors.

CDR1 SGHAT and CDR2 FQNNGV were looked up in the germline V gene. The CDR3 numbers 20 residues from cysteine through phenylalanine. Only CDR3 DNA remains: 60 bases, in frame from the first base. Relative to germline, V is missing 5 bases and J is missing 1 base, with 18 bases of the junction outside any gene match. In the paper's terms, the treatment or condition label means: in vitro stimulation with specific CMV peptide epitopes to enrich CMV-specific T cells. Instrument on record: Illumina HiSeq 1500. The public sequencing data were trimmed at Q25 with fastp and processed into clonotypes with MiXCR by TCRdb, which kept only in-frame beta chains. For every CDR3 protein sequence, its rows merge into one entry that carries the most common genes and DNA. The sample table shows about 700,000 distinct CDR3 sequences, and 30% to 35% are seen once. The ten largest clonotypes hold 15% to 20% of the sample.

This clonotype was sampled from a human donor in good health (CMV status not recorded). Some clones in this sample may be carry-over from other donors' samples. The input for sequencing was cultured PBMCs, taken from culture after CMV antigen stimulation. The chain couples TRBV11-2 to TRBJ2-7; 12 junctional bases match TRBD2. The CDR3 region has the sequence CASSPRPSGRAPYFSYEQYF. DNA sequence: TGTGCCAGCAGCCCCCGCCCTAGCGGGAGGGCCCCGTATTTTTCCTACGAGCAGTACTTC.